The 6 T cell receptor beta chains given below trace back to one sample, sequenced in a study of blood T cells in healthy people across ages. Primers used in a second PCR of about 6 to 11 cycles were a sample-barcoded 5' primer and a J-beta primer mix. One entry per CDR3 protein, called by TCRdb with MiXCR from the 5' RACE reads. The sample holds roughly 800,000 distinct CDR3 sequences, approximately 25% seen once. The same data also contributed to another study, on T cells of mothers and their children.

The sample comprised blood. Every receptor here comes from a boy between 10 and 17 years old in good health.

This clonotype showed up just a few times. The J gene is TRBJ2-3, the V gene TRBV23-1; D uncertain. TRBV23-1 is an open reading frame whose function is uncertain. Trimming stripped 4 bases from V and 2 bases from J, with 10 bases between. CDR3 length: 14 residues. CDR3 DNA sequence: TGCGCCAGCAGTCCGGCAGACAACACAGATACGCAGTATTTT. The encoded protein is CASSPADNTDTQYF.

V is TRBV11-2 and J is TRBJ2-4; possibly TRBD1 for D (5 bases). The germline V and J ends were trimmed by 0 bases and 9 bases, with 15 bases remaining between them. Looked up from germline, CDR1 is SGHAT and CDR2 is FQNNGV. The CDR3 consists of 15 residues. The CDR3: CASSLDWGGESIQYF. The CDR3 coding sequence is TGTGCCAGCAGCTTAGATTGGGGCGGAGAAAGCATTCAGTACTTC.

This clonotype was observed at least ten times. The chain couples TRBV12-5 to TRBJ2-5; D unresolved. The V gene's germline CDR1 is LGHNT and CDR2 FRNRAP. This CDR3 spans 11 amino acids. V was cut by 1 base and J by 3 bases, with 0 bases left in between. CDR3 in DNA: TGTGCTAGTGGTTTGGAAGAGACCCAGTACTTC. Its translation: CASGLEETQYF.

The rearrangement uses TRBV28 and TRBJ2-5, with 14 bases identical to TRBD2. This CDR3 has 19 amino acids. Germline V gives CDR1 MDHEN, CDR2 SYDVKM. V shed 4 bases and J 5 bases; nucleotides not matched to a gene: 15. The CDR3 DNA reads TGTGCCAGCAGTTCCGGGACTAGCGGGAGTGTAGTTTACGGGGAGACCCAGTACTTC. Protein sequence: CASSSGTSGSVVYGETQYF.

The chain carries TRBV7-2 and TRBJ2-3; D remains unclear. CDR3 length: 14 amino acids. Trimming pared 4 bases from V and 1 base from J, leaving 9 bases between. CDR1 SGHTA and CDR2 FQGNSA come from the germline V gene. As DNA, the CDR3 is TGTGCCAGCAGCTACTTACCGGGCACAGATACGCAGTATTTT. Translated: CASSYLPGTDTQYF.

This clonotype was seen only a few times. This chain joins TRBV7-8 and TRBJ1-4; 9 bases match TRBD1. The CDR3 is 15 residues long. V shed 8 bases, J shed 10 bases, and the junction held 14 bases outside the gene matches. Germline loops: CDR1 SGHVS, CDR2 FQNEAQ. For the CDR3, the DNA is TGTGCCAGCCTTGAGACAGGGGGGGACCACCGAAAACTGTTTTTT. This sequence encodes CASLETGGDHRKLFF.